These 19 T cell receptor beta chains share one sample of origin, sequenced in a study of OX40 agonist ivuxolimab in advanced cancers. Sequencing used immunoSEQ multiplex PCR; TCRdb keeps in-frame clones, though not all of them. Here the sample spans about 78,000 clones, roughly nine tenths being singletons. The source was CD4+ or CD8+ T cells sorted from blood, collected in a trial of the OX40 agonist ivuxolimab. These receptors all stem from an adult with an advanced solid tumor such as melanoma, head and neck, liver or kidney cancer.

This chain connects TRBV30 to TRBJ2-5, with D unresolved. Germline CDR1 reads GTSNPN; CDR2 reads SVGIG (reference sequence). The CDR3 covers 14 residues. V shed 2 bases and J shed 5 bases, with 15 bases lying between them. CDR3: CAWSILVAWETQYF. Written as DNA, the CDR3 is TGTGCCTGGAGTATCTTGGTAGCTTGGGAGACCCAGTACTTC.

Only one count was recorded for this clone. The chain is built from TRBV6-1 and TRBJ1-1; D uncertain. V lost 6 bases, J lost 8 bases, and 16 bases lay in between. This CDR3 region has 13 residues. Germline CDR1 reads MNHNS; CDR2 reads SASEGT. The CDR3 spells CASSVDGRGEAFF. In nucleotides, the CDR3 is TGTGCCAGCAGCGTTGACGGGCGAGGGGAAGCTTTCTTT.

This sequence joins TRBV11-2 and TRBJ2-7; D not resolved. CDR1 is SGHAT, CDR2 FQNNGV, per germline. Trimming took 5 bases from V and 2 from J, leaving 4 bases between them. This CDR3 comprises 11 residues. CDR3 residues: CASSLTYEQYF. The CDR3 DNA reads TGTGCCAGCAGCCTAACCTACGAGCAGTACTTC.

In this sample, this clone turned up a few times. This chain links TRBV10-3 with TRBJ1-1; a possible D gene is TRBD1 (5 bases). Germline CDR1 is ENHRY and CDR2 is SYGVKD. This CDR3 is 12 amino acids long. The germline V and J ends were trimmed by 5 bases and 10 bases, with 14 bases remaining between them. This chain's CDR3 is CAISQGGTVAFF. Written as DNA, the CDR3 is TGTGCCATCAGTCAGGGAGGGACGGTAGCTTTCTTT.

This clone came up once. This chain joins TRBV25-1 and TRBJ2-2, with 8 bases fitting TRBD2. The germline gives CDR1 MGHDK, CDR2 SYGVNS. With V trimmed by 9 bases and J by 4 bases, 1 base remained unmatched. CDR3 length equals 12 residues. CDR3 DNA: TGTGCCAGGCGGGGGGCCACCGGGGAGCTGTTTTTT. It encodes CARRGATGELFF. Looking up the rest from reference TRBV25-1 and TRBJ2-2 gives the full variable domain: EADIYQTPRYLVIGTGKKITLECSQTMGHDKMYWYQQDPGMELHLIHYSYGVNSTEKGDLSSESTVSRIRTEHFPLTLESARPSHTSQYLCARRGATGELFFGEGSRLTVL.

The CDR3 bases are TGTGCCAGCAGCTTGGTTTTAGCGGGGCCGAGCACAGATACGCAGTATTTT. Its protein product is CASSLVLAGPSTDTQYF. This rearrangement joins TRBV7-2 to TRBJ2-3; TRBD2 matches 8 bases. This CDR3 is 17 amino acids long. After removal of 3 bases from V and 0 bases from J, the junction contained 8 bases not matched to a gene. In germline, CDR1 is SGHTA, CDR2 FQGNSA.

The chain joins TRBV6-1 to TRBJ2-7; D is possibly TRBD1 (6 bases). The germline CDR1 and CDR2 sequences are MNHNS and SASEGT. The germline V and J ends were trimmed by 0 bases and 3 bases, with 6 bases remaining between them. The CDR3 consists of 13 residues. The CDR3 loop reads CASSEARGYEQYF. DNA of the CDR3: TGTGCCAGCAGTGAAGCCAGGGGCTACGAGCAGTACTTC.

The chain uses TRBV25-1 and TRBJ2-7; 10 nucleotides agree with TRBD1. CDR3 size: 14 residues. The J segment lost 7 bases and the V segment lost 6 bases, leaving 9 bases of the junction unmatched. From germline, CDR1 is MGHDK and CDR2 SYGVNS. DNA of the CDR3: TGTGCCAGCAGGGGCCCGGGACAGGGGAGAGAGCAGTACTTC. Encoded protein: CASRGPGQGREQYF.

The chain couples TRBV19 to TRBJ2-5; D might be TRBD1 (5 bases). Trimming stripped 3 bases from V and 4 bases from J, with 21 bases between. Germline V gene data show CDR1 as LNHDA and CDR2 as SQIVND (reference sequence). This CDR3 contains 17 residues. The CDR3 loop is CASSIPGYRTGGETQYF. The CDR3 nucleotides are TGTGCCAGTAGTATCCCCGGTTACAGGACGGGTGGAGAGACCCAGTACTTC.

This clone has more than one count but fewer than ten. CDR3 sequence reads: CASSARRDRGSYNEQFF. The DNA of the CDR3 is TGTGCCAGCAGTGCACGCCGGGACAGGGGATCATACAATGAGCAGTTCTTC. The rearrangement joins TRBV25-1 to TRBJ2-1; 10 bases map to TRBD1. CDR3 size: 17 residues. Germline lookup yields CDR1 MGHDK and CDR2 SYGVNS. J gave up 4 bases and V 4 bases, and 10 bases lay outside the gene matches.

The chain couples TRBV19 to TRBJ1-5, with 7 bases matching TRBD1. V was pared by 6 bases and J by 5 bases, with 13 bases of the junction left unmatched. This CDR3 has 16 residues. Germline V CDR1 and CDR2: LNHDA, SQIVND (reference sequence). The CDR3 region is CASSPAGGGGDQPQHF. For the CDR3, the DNA is TGTGCCAGTAGCCCCGCAGGGGGAGGGGGAGATCAGCCCCAGCATTTT.

A single count supports this clone. This chain uses TRBV2 with TRBJ1-1; no clear D. This CDR3 is built from 13 residues. Germline V gene sequence: CDR1 SNHLY, CDR2 FYNNEI. The germline V and J ends were trimmed by 4 bases and 1 base, with 7 bases remaining between them. CDR3: CASSARQNTEAFF. The CDR3 bases are TGTGCCAGCAGTGCCCGGCAGAACACTGAAGCTTTCTTT.

The chain is built from TRBV15 and TRBJ2-1, with D unclear. V was trimmed by 1 base and J by 6 bases, leaving 7 bases between them. This CDR3 is built from 13 residues. CDR1 and CDR2 (germline): LNHNV, YYDKDF (reference sequence). Here the CDR3 reads CATSRAGFNEQFF. CDR3 in DNA: TGTGCCACCAGCAGAGCTGGTTTCAATGAGCAGTTCTTC.

Worth noting for this clone: Other DNA sequences in this sample translate to the same CDR3. The chain combines TRBV5-1 with TRBJ1-5, with D possibly TRBD1 on 5 matching bases. The CDR3 is 15 amino acids. Germline CDR1 and CDR2: SGHRS and YFSETQ. The V end lost 0 bases, the J end lost 4 bases, and 11 bases lay between the germline ends. The CDR3 loop reads CASSLAGQGNQPQHF. The CDR3 coding sequence is TGCGCCAGCAGCTTGGCGGGTCAGGGAAATCAGCCCCAGCATTTT.

As to this clone: This sample also contains other DNA sequences that code for the same CDR3. The chain combines TRBV2 with TRBJ1-5; D possibly corresponds to TRBD1 (6 bases). Germline CDR1 SNHLY, CDR2 FYNNEI. This CDR3 is built from 14 residues. Trimming removed 6 bases at V and 4 bases at J, with 13 bases between. CDR3 nucleotide sequence: TGTGCCAGCAGGGACAGCGGGGGGAATCAGCCCCAGCATTTT. Amino acid sequence: CASRDSGGNQPQHF.

The genes are TRBV28 and TRBJ2-3, with D perhaps matching TRBD2 (5 bases). From germline, CDR1 is MDHEN and CDR2 SYDVKM. V was clipped by 8 bases and J by 0 bases, with 15 bases between them. The CDR3 sequence is 15 residues long. CDR3 in DNA: TGTGCCAGCCTGGGTAGCGACACTAGCACAGATACGCAGTATTTT. Its translation: CASLGSDTSTDTQYF.

The gene calls are TRBV2 and TRBJ1-3, with D tentatively TRBD1 (5 bases). This CDR3 contains 12 residues. The V gene's germline CDR1 is SNHLY and CDR2 FYNNEI. V gave up 4 bases and J gave up 4 bases, with 5 bases separating them. The CDR3 here is CASSGQGNTIYF. Written as DNA, the CDR3 is TGTGCCAGCAGTGGACAGGGAAACACCATATATTTT.

J is TRBJ2-3 and V is TRBV11-3, with 13 bases lining up with TRBD2. The CDR3 length is 16 residues. Germline values: CDR1 SGHNT, CDR2 YENEEA. J lost 2 bases, V lost 5 bases, and 4 bases had no gene match. In nucleotides, the CDR3 is TGTGCCAGCAGCCGTACTAGCGGGGGGGCCACAGATACGCAGTATTTT. Encoded protein: CASSRTSGGATDTQYF.

As DNA, the CDR3 is TGTGCCAGCAGTGAGGTGACAGGGGTCCCCAATCAGCCCCAGCATTTT. Translating it yields CASSEVTGVPNQPQHF. This rearrangement joins TRBV6-1 to TRBJ1-5; 8 nucleotides line up with TRBD1. Germline CDR1 is MNHNS and CDR2 is SASEGT. V lost 3 bases, J lost 3 bases, and 7 bases stayed unmatched. The CDR3 is 16 residues long.